The rows below give T cell receptor beta chains drawn from one sample of a study of T-cell reconstitution after alpha-beta-depleted transplantation in children. TCRdb redid the calling of the PCR reads with MiXCR, one entry per CDR3 protein. The sample lists about 830,000 distinct CDR3 sequences, less than 20% occurring once. This sample comprised PBMCs, mostly from graft donor cells, obtained 360 days after TCRalphabeta/CD19-depleted stem cell transplant. These receptors were taken from a male patient between 5 and 17 years old who had a stem cell transplant for acute lymphoblastic leukemia, so the T cells may come from the graft donor. Each CDR3 is given with its conserved first and last residue. A D gene is named only where the DNA matches it firmly. Size values are once, few and many counts, or a class for expanded clones, and some rows have none.

V: TRBV20-1
size: few
D: TRBD1
J: TRBJ1-2
CDR3: CSASRPGGHGYTF
DNA: TGCAGTGCTAGTCGCCCAGGGGGACATGGCTACACCTTC

V: TRBV29-1
size: -
D: TRBD2
J: TRBJ2-7
CDR3: CSAARGVSYEQYF
DNA: TGCAGCGCCGCTCGGGGGGTCTCCTACGAGCAGTACTTC

V: TRBV6-1
size: -
D: TRBD2
J: TRBJ2-2
CDR3: CASLAGDSGELFF
DNA: TGTGCCAGCCTAGCGGGAGATAGCGGGGAGCTGTTTTTT

V: TRBV29-1
size: -
D: -
J: TRBJ1-1
CDR3: CSVTPLDTEAFF
DNA: TGCAGCGTAACGCCCCTCGACACTGAAGCTTTCTTT

V: TRBV5-1
size: few
D: -
J: TRBJ2-5
CDR3: CASSLVAQHQETQYF
DNA: TGCGCCAGCAGCTTGGTGGCACAGCATCAAGAGACCCAGTACTTC

V: TRBV6-5
size: few
D: -
J: TRBJ1-2
CDR3: CASSYSARAQWGYGYTF
DNA: TGTGCCAGCAGTTACTCGGCCAGGGCCCAATGGGGCTATGGCTACACCTTC

V: TRBV21-1
size: -
D: -
J: TRBJ2-5
CDR3: CASSRDTGGWETQYF
DNA: TGTGCCAGCAGCCGCGATACAGGGGGCTGGGAGACCCAGTACTTC

V: TRBV5-8
size: -
D: -
J: TRBJ2-6
CDR3: CASSLTVLSGANVLTF
DNA: TGTGCCAGCAGCCTGACAGTATTATCTGGGGCCAACGTCCTGACTTTC

V: TRBV5-1
size: -
D: -
J: TRBJ1-2
CDR3: CASSSRETRGGDGYTF
DNA: TGCGCCAGCAGCTCGAGAGAGACCCGAGGGGGAGATGGCTACACCTTC

V: TRBV29-1
size: -
D: TRBD2
J: TRBJ2-7
CDR3: CSVAGTSGLYEQYF
DNA: TGCAGCGTAGCAGGGACTAGCGGACTCTACGAGCAGTACTTC

V: TRBV6-5
size: -
D: -
J: TRBJ2-3
CDR3: CASSSREYGTDTQYF
DNA: TGTGCCAGCAGTTCCAGGGAGTATGGGACAGATACGCAGTATTTT